These 9 T cell receptor beta chains were all obtained from the same sample, sequenced in a study of T cells in Graves' hyperthyroidism and ophthalmopathy. TCR beta CDR3 regions were amplified from RNA transcripts. HTBI primers were used for first-round RT-PCR of the TCR CDR3. Each CDR3 protein is one row after TCRdb ran MiXCR on the multiplex PCR reads. This sample has around 350,000 distinct CDR3 sequences, with roughly 17% found just once. Sequenced: blood. These receptors all stem from a woman between 25 and 40 years old with Graves' hyperthyroidism that later progressed to Graves' ophthalmopathy.

The sample holds many counts of this clonotype. The chain links TRBV28 to TRBJ2-2; D is unresolved. Germline V gene lookup returns CDR1 MDHEN and CDR2 SYDVKM. V was pared by 3 bases and J by 7 bases, with 24 bases between. The CDR3 is 18 residues long. CDR3 coding DNA: TGTGCCAGCAGTTTGCCCTATCTCCGAAGGCGATCGAGCGGGGAGCTGTTTTTT. It translates to CASSLPYLRRRSSGELFF.

This clonotype was counted at least ten times. The CDR3: CASSQQWVGYEQYF. The CDR3, as DNA: TGTGCCAGCAGCCAACAGTGGGTCGGCTACGAGCAGTACTTC. The V call is TRBV5-5, the J call TRBJ2-7, with D hard to call. V was shortened by 4 bases and J by 3 bases, with 14 bases between the two germline ends. The CDR3 totals 14 residues. Germline values: CDR1 SGHKS, CDR2 YYEKEE (reference sequence).

Many counts were recorded for this clonotype. The chain uses TRBV5-1 and TRBJ1-4; D ambiguous. CDR1 is SGHRS and CDR2 is YFSETQ in the germline V gene. CDR3 length: 14 residues. V was cut by 0 bases and J by 8 bases, with 11 bases left in between. CDR3 DNA sequence: TGCGCCAGCAGCTTGGCACCAACCGGGGAAAAACTGTTTTTT. This sequence encodes CASSLAPTGEKLFF.

This clonotype came up a few times. The chain carries TRBV4-1 and TRBJ1-5, with a possible D match to TRBD1 (5 bases). This CDR3 comprises 18 residues. The V gene lost 3 bases and the J gene lost 7 bases, with 25 bases spanning the gap. Looked up from germline, CDR1 is MGHRA and CDR2 is YSYEKL. The CDR3 nucleotides read TGCGCCAGCAGCCACCCTGGGAGGGGTGTACGACTTCAGCAGCCCCAGCATTTT. This translates into CASSHPGRGVRLQQPQHF.

In its sample, this clonotype was seen many times. CDR3 nucleotides: TGTGCCAGCAGTTTAAGTTTCAACTATGGCTACACCTTC. As protein: CASSLSFNYGYTF. V and J are TRBV12-3 or TRBV12-4 and TRBJ1-2; D gene uncertain. The CDR3 consists of 13 residues. Trimming took 2 bases from V and 2 from J, leaving 6 bases between them.

This chain uses TRBV24-1 with TRBJ2-7; no definite D call. CDR1 is KGHDR, CDR2 SFDVKD, per germline. The CDR3 length is 12 residues. V was shortened by 4 bases and J by 6 bases, with 9 bases between the two germline ends. This chain's CDR3 is CATSDDLGEQYF. The CDR3 DNA is TGTGCCACCAGTGACGACCTCGGCGAGCAGTACTTC.

This clonotype was seen at least ten times. The V gene is TRBV2, the J gene TRBJ2-7, with 7 nucleotides matching TRBD1. Germline values: CDR1 SNHLY, CDR2 FYNNEI. V lost 6 bases, J lost 3 bases, and 8 bases stayed unmatched. The CDR3 extends over 14 amino acids. The CDR3 protein is CASRNRGSNYEQYF. The CDR3 nucleotides are TGTGCCAGCAGGAACAGGGGCTCTAACTACGAGCAGTACTTC.

This clonotype appeared a few times. The rearrangement joins TRBV14 to TRBJ2-3, with no clear D. This CDR3 spans 15 amino acids. The V and J ends lost 0 bases and 1 base respectively, with 8 bases between them. Per germline, CDR1 SGHDN and CDR2 FVKESK. The chain's CDR3 is CASSQDRSGTDTQYF. CDR3 sequence (DNA): TGTGCCAGCAGCCAAGATCGAAGCGGCACAGATACGCAGTATTTT. Full variable domain (outside the CDR3, taken from reference TRBV14 and TRBJ2-3): EAGVTQFPSHSVIEKGQTVTLRCDPISGHDNLYWYRRVMGKEIKFLLHFVKESKQDESGMPNNRFLAERTGGTYSTLKVQPAELEDSGVYFCASSQDRSGTDTQYFGPGTRLTVL.

The CDR3 sequence: CASSVAWGEADNEQFF. CDR3 nucleotides: TGTGCCAGCAGCGTAGCCTGGGGGGAGGCGGACAATGAGCAGTTCTTC. The V call is TRBV9, the J call TRBJ2-1, with D tentatively TRBD2 (6 bases). CDR1 and CDR2 from the germline V gene are SGDLS and YYNGEE. This CDR3 has 16 residues. The V end lost 0 bases, the J end lost 5 bases, and 15 bases lay between the germline ends.